The following is a T cell receptor (beta chain) sequence with its context. Its matching antigen is unknown. This entry comes from a study of T cell responses to AZD1222 COVID-19 vaccine. Study-level findings and limits: Mapped onto spike, vaccine-associated CD4 TCRs spanned it and were dominant at 160-218 and 743-854. All repertoire sampling was performed exclusively after the peak T cell response.

The CDR3 runs to 15 residues. Germline assignment: CDR1 MNHEY and CDR2 SVGAGI. V lost 0 bases to trimming and J lost 3 bases, with 8 bases between them. Generated by immunoSEQ multiplex PCR, the TCRdb table keeps only in-frame clones and is missing some. The repertoire has around 130,000 clones, 93% of them found once; the top ten carry around 3.3%. The TCR comes from an adult in good health. This material consisted of peripheral blood, taken on day 0 of AZD1222 vaccination. The gene calls are TRBV6-5 and TRBJ1-4; D unresolved. The CDR3 here is CASSYSRWANEKLFF. The CDR3 DNA sequence: TGTGCCAGCAGTTACTCCCGCTGGGCTAATGAAAAACTGTTTTTT.